The 20 T cell receptor beta chains in this list originate from one sample, sequenced in a study of regulatory T cells in long-lasting Graves disease. Indicated time point: newly diagnosed GD, antithyroid drugs for less than 3 months. Preparation of the TCR library used RNA extracted from PBMCs. Arm-PCR of CDR3 regions and iRepertoire HTBI primers were the basis on which TCR beta libraries were built. TCRdb re-analysed the multiplex PCR reads in MiXCR, keeping a single row per CDR3 protein. Of 400,000 to 450,000 distinct CDR3 sequences listed, approximately 15% are singletons. These records were also assigned to another study, of T cells in Graves' hyperthyroidism and ophthalmopathy.

The source material was peripheral blood mononuclear cells (PBMCs), sampled at new diagnosis, from a patient treated with antithyroid drugs. These receptors all come from a woman in her 30s with Graves disease.

This clonotype came up many times. The CDR3 region is CASSYRDSTYEQYF. CDR3 DNA sequence: TGCGCCAGCAGCTACCGGGACAGCACCTACGAGCAGTACTTC. The J gene is TRBJ2-7, the V gene TRBV5-1, with 7 bases that match TRBD1. Looked up from germline, CDR1 is SGHRS and CDR2 is YFSETQ. Trimming removed 3 bases from V and 2 bases from J; junction bases left unmatched: 5. This CDR3 spans 14 amino acids.

This clonotype was seen repeatedly, ten times or more. The J gene is TRBJ2-2, the V gene TRBV5-1; possibly TRBD2 for D (6 bases). CDR1 and CDR2 from the germline V gene are SGHRS and YFSETQ. The V end lost 2 bases, the J end lost 3 bases, and 11 bases lay between the germline ends. There are 15 residues in the CDR3. CDR3 DNA: TGCGCCAGCAGCTTTGCGGGGCTGGACACCGGGGAGCTGTTTTTT. Translation: CASSFAGLDTGELFF.

Notes on this clonotype: A read error may account for a junction end that differs from germline. The V call is TRBV29-1, the J call TRBJ1-2; D not resolved. This CDR3 is built from 13 residues. Germline CDR1 and CDR2: SQVTM and ANQGSEA. The CDR3 nucleotides read TGCAGCGTTGAAGGGGGAGGGAACTATGGCCACACCTTC. This encodes CSVEGGGNYGHTF.

This clonotype was seen at least ten times. This chain links TRBV29-1 with TRBJ2-3; TRBD2 aligns across 10 bases. The length of the CDR3 is 13 residues. Germline V gives CDR1 SQVTM, CDR2 ANQGSEA. Trimming took 4 bases from V and 6 from J; bases not matched to a gene: 4. CDR3 nucleotide sequence: TGCAGCGTTGCTAGCGGGAGCGGGGATACGCAGTATTTT. Amino acid sequence: CSVASGSGDTQYF.

A remark on this clonotype: A junction boundary mismatches the germline segment, possibly from a read error. The gene calls are TRBV18 and TRBJ1-1; D gene ambiguous. The CDR3 spans 15 residues. The germline gives CDR1 KGHSH, CDR2 LQKENI. The CDR3: CAGSPGRSMNTEAFF. DNA for the CDR3: TGTGCCGGCTCACCTGGAAGGTCTATGAACACCGAAGCTTTCTTT.

This clonotype was seen repeatedly, ten times or more. The chain uses TRBV11-2 and TRBJ2-1; 7 bases match TRBD2. V lost 6 bases to trimming and J lost 3 bases; unmatched junction nucleotides: 8. Germline lookup yields CDR1 SGHAT and CDR2 FQNNGV. The CDR3 extends over 15 amino acids. The CDR3 DNA is TGTGCCAGCAGGCCCTTAGCGGGCTTCTACAATGAGCAGTTCTTC. It is translated as CASRPLAGFYNEQFF.

This clonotype was seen more than once but under ten times. The chain uses TRBV10-3 and TRBJ2-7; TRBD1 agrees at 7 bases. The germline CDR1 and CDR2 sequences are ENHRY and SYGVKD. The CDR3 is 14 residues long. V shed 5 bases and J 0 bases; nucleotides not matched to a gene: 4. In DNA form, the CDR3 reads TGTGCCATCAGTAGGGGGCCTAGCTCCTACGAGCAGTACTTC. Its protein product is CAISRGPSSYEQYF.

This clonotype occurred many times. The chain uses TRBV5-6 and TRBJ1-5; no firm D call. This CDR3 spans 16 amino acids. V dropped 1 base and J dropped 1 base, with 12 bases sitting between them. Germline assignment: CDR1 SGHDT and CDR2 YYEEEE. CDR3 sequence: CASSLSAGASNQPQHF. CDR3 nucleotides: TGTGCCAGCAGCTTGTCGGCAGGTGCGAGCAATCAGCCCCAGCATTTT.

This clonotype has at least ten counts. The V and J genes are TRBV15 and TRBJ1-6, with D perhaps TRBD1 (5 bases). V lost 1 base, J lost 7 bases, and 11 bases lay in between. The CDR3 loop spans 15 amino acids. Germline-derived CDR1 and CDR2 are LNHNV and YYDKDF (reference sequence). The CDR3 spells CATSRGMDMNSPLHF. DNA for the CDR3: TGTGCCACCAGCAGAGGGATGGACATGAATTCACCCCTCCACTTT.

This clonotype was seen a few times. The chain links TRBV20-1 to TRBJ2-1; 14 bases are a match to TRBD2. After removal of 5 bases from V and 3 bases from J, the junction contained 12 bases not matched to a gene. Germline V gene sequence: CDR1 DFQATT, CDR2 SNEGSKA (reference sequence). This CDR3 comprises 18 residues. The CDR3 sequence is CSAPTSGREILFYNEQFF. The CDR3 nucleotides are TGCAGTGCTCCGACTAGCGGGAGGGAGATACTATTCTACAATGAGCAGTTCTTC.

Concerning this clonotype: A far larger clone is one base from this, pointing to a likely read error. The rearrangement joins TRBV28 to TRBJ2-5; 10 bases match TRBD2. Near its end, the DNA agrees better with TRBJ2-1, so the J call may be wrong. The length of the CDR3 is 17 residues. Germline V gene data show CDR1 as MDHEN and CDR2 as SYDVKM. The chain's CDR3 is CASSLWISGRAYTEQFF. The CDR3 DNA is TGTGCCAGCAGTTTATGGATCAGCGGGAGGGCCTACACTGAGCAGTTCTTC.

This clonotype showed up many times. The chain employs TRBV6-1 and TRBJ2-1; 10 positions match TRBD2. The CDR3 covers 16 residues. The germline CDR1 and CDR2 sequences are MNHNS and SASEGT. Trimming at V came to 5 bases and at J to 7 bases, leaving 11 bases not matched to a gene. The CDR3 bases are TGTGCCAGCAGTCTCCAGGCTAGCGGGAGACATAATGAGCAGTTCTTC. This sequence encodes CASSLQASGRHNEQFF.

The chain uses TRBV9 and TRBJ1-6; D is undetermined. Trimming removed 0 bases at V and 9 bases at J, with 13 bases between. CDR1 is SGDLS, CDR2 YYNGEE, per germline. CDR3 length equals 15 residues. As DNA, the CDR3 is TGTGCCAGCAGCGTAGGTCGGGAGCATGGTTCACCCCTCCACTTT. Protein product: CASSVGREHGSPLHF.

This clonotype came up a few times. The chain recombines TRBV11-3 with TRBJ2-7; D call uncertain. Germline assignment: CDR1 SGHNT and CDR2 YENEEA. The V and J ends lost 3 bases and 0 bases respectively, with 12 bases between them. This CDR3 has 15 amino acids. CDR3 in DNA: TGTGCCAGCAGCTTCCCAGGCTCTAGCTCCTACGAGCAGTACTTC. Translation: CASSFPGSSSYEQYF.

Concerning this clonotype itself: This may be a read error, as it is one base from a much larger clone. The genes are TRBV13 and TRBJ2-7, with TRBD2 identical over 8 bases. CDR1 PRHDT and CDR2 FYEKMQ come from the germline V gene (reference sequence). The trim removed 4 bases at V and 7 bases at J, leaving 15 bases unmatched. There are 16 residues in the CDR3. CDR3 region: CASSSPYSGTYNEQYF. DNA for the CDR3: TGTGCCAGCAGCTCGCCATATAGCGGGACCTACAATGAGCAGTACTTC.

The rearrangement uses TRBV6-1 and TRBJ2-4; the D is unclear. This CDR3 comprises 16 residues. V shed 6 bases and J shed 1 base, with 16 bases lying between them. Germline V gives CDR1 MNHNS, CDR2 SASEGT. In nucleotides, the CDR3 is TGTGCCAGCAGCGATTCTACCTCGCTGGCCAAAAACATTCAGTACTTC. Translation: CASSDSTSLAKNIQYF.

This clonotype has only one observation. The chain combines TRBV20-1 with TRBJ2-7; TRBD2 aligns across 10 bases. V shed 5 bases, J shed 0 bases, and the junction held 7 bases outside the gene matches. This CDR3 is 15 amino acids long. Germline assignment: CDR1 DFQATT and CDR2 SNEGSKA (reference sequence). Here the CDR3 reads CSARPSGSPSYEQYF. CDR3 nucleotides: TGCAGTGCTCGGCCTAGCGGGAGCCCCTCCTACGAGCAGTACTTC.

The CDR3 spells CASSLKNSNQPQHF. The CDR3 DNA reads TGTGCCAGCAGTTTAAAGAATAGCAATCAGCCCCAGCATTTT. V is TRBV27 and J is TRBJ1-5; unclear D gene. This CDR3 has 14 amino acids. The germline V and J ends were trimmed by 2 bases and 0 bases, with 5 bases remaining between them. Germline V gene lookup returns CDR1 MNHEY and CDR2 SMNVEV (reference sequence).

The chain combines TRBV6-2 or TRBV6-3 with TRBJ2-1, with D possibly TRBD1 on 6 matching bases. Looked up from germline, CDR1 is MNHEY and CDR2 is SVGEGT. The CDR3 is made up of 15 amino acids. The V and J ends lost 6 bases and 5 bases respectively, with 17 bases between them. CDR3 DNA sequence: TGTGCCAGCAGCAACAGACAGGCCCTCGACAATGAGCAGTTCTTC. Translating it yields CASSNRQALDNEQFF.

This clonotype has only a few counts. This chain links TRBV24-1 with TRBJ2-2; 8 bases are a match to TRBD2. The CDR3 sequence is 17 residues long. J was trimmed by 0 bases and V by 3 bases; bases with no gene match: 5. Germline-derived CDR1 and CDR2 are KGHDR and SFDVKD. CDR3 in amino acids: CATSDPRAGANTGELFF. The CDR3 DNA reads TGTGCCACCAGTGATCCTCGAGCGGGAGCGAACACCGGGGAGCTGTTTTTT.